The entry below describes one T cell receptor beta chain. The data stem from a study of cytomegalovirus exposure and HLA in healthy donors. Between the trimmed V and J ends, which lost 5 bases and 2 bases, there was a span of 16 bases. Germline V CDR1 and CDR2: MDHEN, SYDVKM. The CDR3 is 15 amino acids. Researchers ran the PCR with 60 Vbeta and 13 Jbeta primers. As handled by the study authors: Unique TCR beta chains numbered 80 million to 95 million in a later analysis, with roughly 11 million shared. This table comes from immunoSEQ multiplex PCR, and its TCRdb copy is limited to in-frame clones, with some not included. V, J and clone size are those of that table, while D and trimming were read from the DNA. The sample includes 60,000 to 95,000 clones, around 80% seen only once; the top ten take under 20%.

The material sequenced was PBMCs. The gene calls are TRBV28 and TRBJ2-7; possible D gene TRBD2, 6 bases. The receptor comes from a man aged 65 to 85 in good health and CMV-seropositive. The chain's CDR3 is CASSTTGGAPYEQYF. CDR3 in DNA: TGTGCCAGCAGTACCACCGGGGGAGCCCCCTACGAGCAGTACTTC.